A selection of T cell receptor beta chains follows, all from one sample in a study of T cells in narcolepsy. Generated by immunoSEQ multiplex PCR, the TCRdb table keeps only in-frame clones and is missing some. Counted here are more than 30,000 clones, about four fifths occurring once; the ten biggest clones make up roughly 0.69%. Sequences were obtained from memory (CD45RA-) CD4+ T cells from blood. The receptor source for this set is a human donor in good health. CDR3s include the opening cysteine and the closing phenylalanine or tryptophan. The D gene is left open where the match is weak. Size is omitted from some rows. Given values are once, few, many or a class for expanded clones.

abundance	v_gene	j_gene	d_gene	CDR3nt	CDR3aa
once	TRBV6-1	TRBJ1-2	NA	TGTGCCAGCAGTGAAGATGGGGGCTATGGCTACACCTTC	CASSEDGGYGYTF
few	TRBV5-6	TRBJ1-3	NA	TGTGCCAGCAGCTTGGGAGGGAACACAGCTGGAAACACCATATATTTT	CASSLGGNTAGNTIYF
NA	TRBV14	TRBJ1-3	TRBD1	TGTGCCAGCAGCCCCGGGACAGCGATGTTCTCTGGAAACACCATATATTTT	CASSPGTAMFSGNTIYF
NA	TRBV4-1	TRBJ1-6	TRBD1	TGCGCCAGCAGCCTGGGACAGAGGGTGAATAATTCACCCCTCCACTTT	CASSLGQRVNNSPLHF
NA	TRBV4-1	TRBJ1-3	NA	TGCGCCAGCAGCCTCAATTTAGGGAGGAGCTCTGGAAACACCATATATTTT	CASSLNLGRSSGNTIYF
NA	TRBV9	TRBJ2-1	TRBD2	TGTGCCAGCAGCGTAGCGCTAGCGGGGGCCTATTACAATGAGCAGTTCTTC	CASSVALAGAYYNEQFF
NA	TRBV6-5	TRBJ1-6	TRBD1	TGTGCCAGCAGCTACGGGACAGGGGTTAATTCACCCCTCCACTTT	CASSYGTGVNSPLHF
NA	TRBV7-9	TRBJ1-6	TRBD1	TGTGCCAGCAGCTTAGACGGACAGGGGGATTCACCCCTCCACTTT	CASSLDGQGDSPLHF
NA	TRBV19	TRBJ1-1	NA	TGTGCCAGTAGTTTCCAGGGGATATGGACTGAAGCTTTCTTT	CASSFQGIWTEAFF
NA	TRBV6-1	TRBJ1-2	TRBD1	TGTGCCAGCAGCCCTACAGGGGGCGGCTATGGCTACACCTTC	CASSPTGGGYGYTF
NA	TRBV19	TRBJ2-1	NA	TGTGCCACCATACGACAAAGAGGCTCCTACAATGAGCAGTTCTTC	CATIRQRGSYNEQFF
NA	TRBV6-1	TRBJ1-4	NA	TGTGCCAGCAATCCATTCGGAACTAATGAAAAACTGTTTTTT	CASNPFGTNEKLFF
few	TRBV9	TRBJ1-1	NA	TGTGCCAGCAGCCGAACAGGGCTAAACACTGAAGCTTTCTTT	CASSRTGLNTEAFF
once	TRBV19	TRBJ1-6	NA	TGTGCCAGTAGTAGGGCCCGGGCTTCTAATTCACCCCTCCACTTT	CASSRARASNSPLHF
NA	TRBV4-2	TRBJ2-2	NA	TGTGCCAGCAGCCAGCGTGGGGAGCTGTTTTTT	CASSQRGELFF
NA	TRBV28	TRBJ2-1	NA	TGTGCCAGCAGTCCGGCCCCCACAGTGGGATACAATGAGCAGTTCTTC	CASSPAPTVGYNEQFF
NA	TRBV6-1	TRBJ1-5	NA	TGTGCCAGCAGCTGGGACGGGAGCAATCAGCCCCAGCATTTT	CASSWDGSNQPQHF
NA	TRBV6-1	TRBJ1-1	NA	TGTGCCAGCAGTGACTTACAGGCCACTGAAGCTTTCTTT	CASSDLQATEAFF
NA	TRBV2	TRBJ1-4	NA	TGTGCCAGCAGTGAAAGGGACCTAAGGGTTGAAAAACTGTTTTTT	CASSERDLRVEKLFF
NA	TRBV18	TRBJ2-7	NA	TGTGCCAGCTCACTTCGGGACTCCTACGAGCAGTACTTC	CASSLRDSYEQYF
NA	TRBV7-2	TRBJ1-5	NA	TGTGCCAGCAGCTTTGGGGCACCACCGGCTCGCGATCAGCCCCAGCATTTT	CASSFGAPPARDQPQHF
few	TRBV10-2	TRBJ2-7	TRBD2	TGCGCCAGCAGTGAACTAGCGGCGATTGGCGAGCAGTACTTC	CASSELAAIGEQYF
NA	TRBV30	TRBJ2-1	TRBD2	TGTGCCTGGAAGGCGGGGGGGAGAAATGAGCAGTTCTTC	CAWKAGGRNEQFF
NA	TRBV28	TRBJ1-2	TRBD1	TGTGCCAGCAGCCTCAGGGGGGACGATGGCTACACCTTC	CASSLRGDDGYTF